This TCR beta chain was identified in a study of T cells after yellow fever vaccination. Overall study context: Fractions of limited cellularity were prepared by means of SMART-Seq v4 Ultra Low Input.

The authors made TCR cDNA by 5'RACE template switching, adding a universal primer site and UMIs. TCRdb called the 5' RACE reads again in MiXCR, with one record for every CDR3 protein. This table has about 120,000 distinct CDR3 sequences, 7.2% appearing once. The V gene lost 3 bases and the J gene lost 2 bases, with 2 bases spanning the gap. Germline assignment: CDR1 SGHTA and CDR2 FQGTGA. There are 12 residues in the CDR3. Study observations and caveats: The appearance of a small share of clonotypes in both CD4 and CD8 compartments was observed. Clones that expanded after primary vaccination mostly reappeared after the booster (less than 98% CD4, 75% to 90% CD8).

Ten or more counts support this clonotype. What it binds is not known. This sequence was found in a man between 18 and 29 years old who received the YFV17D yellow fever vaccine. The specimen comprised CD4+ T cells sorted from PBMCs, sampled more than 35 days after the first yellow fever vaccination. The chain is built from TRBV7-3 and TRBJ2-1, with no clear D. CDR3 residues: CASSFTYNEQFF. For the CDR3, the DNA is TGTGCCAGCAGCTTCACCTACAATGAGCAGTTCTTC.